The 2 T cell receptor beta chains presented below share a single source sample, sequenced in a study of shared clonotypes between healthy human individuals (dated by TCRdb to between 2020 and 2021). The method was the immunoSEQ multiplex PCR assay. Entries here come from immuneACCESS through TCRdb and include only in-frame sequences with V and J called. Some clones fail to appear in such tables; in the studies checked, an unresolved V gene covers under half of the shortfall, and the cause of the remainder is unknown. The sample records over a million clones, around three quarters of which are singletons. The top ten clones comprise 0.55% to 0.7% of the sample. Input material: memory CD4+ T cells from PBMCs. According to the study, the label for this sample's cell subset or site signals: CD45RA-negative fraction. The receptors here all came from a man in his late teens or twenties in good health. Some clones in this sample may be carry-over from other donors' samples.

The J gene is TRBJ2-7, the V gene TRBV5-1; 7 bases match TRBD1. Germline values: CDR1 SGHRS, CDR2 YFSETQ. The trim removed 3 bases at V and 7 bases at J, leaving 16 bases unmatched. This CDR3 comprises 16 residues. CDR3 bases: TGCGCCAGCAGCTCCCTAGTAGGGGGCCCAGGGGAAGAGCAGTACTTC. Translating gives CASSSLVGGPGEEQYF.

The rearrangement joins TRBV28 to TRBJ1-6; D ambiguous. The CDR3 extends over 14 amino acids. Germline V lookup: CDR1 MDHEN, CDR2 SYDVKM. V gave up 2 bases and J gave up 9 bases, with 11 bases separating them. The CDR3 loop is CASSLRQRLSPLHF. The CDR3 DNA sequence: TGTGCCAGCAGTTTAAGGCAACGGCTTTCACCCCTCCACTTT.